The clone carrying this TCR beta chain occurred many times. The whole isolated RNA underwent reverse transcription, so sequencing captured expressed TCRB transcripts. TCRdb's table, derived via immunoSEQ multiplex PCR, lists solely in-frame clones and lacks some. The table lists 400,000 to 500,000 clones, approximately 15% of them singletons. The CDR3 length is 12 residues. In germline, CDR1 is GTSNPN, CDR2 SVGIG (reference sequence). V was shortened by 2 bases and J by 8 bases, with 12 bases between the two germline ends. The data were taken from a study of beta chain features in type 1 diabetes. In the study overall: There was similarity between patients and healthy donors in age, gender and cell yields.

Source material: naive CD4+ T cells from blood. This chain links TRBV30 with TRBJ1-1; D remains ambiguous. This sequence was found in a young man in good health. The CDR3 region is CAWSLRLGEAFF. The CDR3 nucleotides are TGTGCCTGGAGTCTTCGACTGGGGGAAGCTTTCTTT.